The T cell receptor (beta chain) described here comes from a study of control samples from healthy donors and cancer patients. Measured with immunoSEQ multiplex PCR; TCRdb has only the in-frame clones, and not every one. The sample shows fewer than 120,000 clones, approximately 88% of them seen only once. The V segment lost 1 base and the J segment 5 bases; nucleotides outside the gene matches: 7. The length of the CDR3 is 15 residues. Germline V CDR1 and CDR2: SGHNT, YYREEE (reference sequence). The sample comprised PBMCs. The chain uses TRBV5-4 and TRBJ2-3; 7 bases fit TRBD2. This TCR was recovered from a woman aged 60 to 75 with lung cancer. The CDR3 protein is CASSLYTSAGDTQYF. The CDR3 region has the DNA TGTGCCAGCAGCTTGTATACTAGCGCCGGAGATACGCAGTATTTT.